These 32 T cell receptor beta chains originate from one sample sequenced in a study of a mutant IDH1 vaccine in newly diagnosed glioma. The table came from immunoSEQ multiplex PCR; TCRdb's copy has only in-frame clones and leaves some out. The table has 25,000 to 30,000 clones, roughly 85% seen once. The time point: week 23, last vaccination. A 20-mer mutant IDH1 peptide at 300 ug was injected subcutaneously with topical imiquimod. These receptors' targets are unknown. The sample here was PBMCs, taken from a glioma patient whose treatment included an IDH1 peptide vaccine. The receptors stem from a woman in her twenties or thirties with glioma.

This clone was seen only once. CDR3 sequence: CASSEAGDSPLHF. CDR3 nucleotides: TGTGCCAGCAGTGAGGCAGGGGACTCACCCCTCCACTTT. The chain is built from TRBV6-1 and TRBJ1-6; TRBD1 is a possible D gene (6 bases). CDR3 length: 13 amino acids. V was cut by 3 bases and J by 10 bases, with 10 bases left in between. Looked up from germline, CDR1 is MNHNS and CDR2 is SASEGT.

The gene calls are TRBV18 and TRBJ1-4, with D possibly TRBD1 on 6 matching bases. This CDR3 comprises 23 residues. The V and J ends lost 0 bases and 0 bases respectively, with 29 bases between them. Germline values: CDR1 KGHSH, CDR2 LQKENI. The CDR3 DNA follows: TGTGCCAGCTCACCACCAGTCTATCCGCCCAATTACTCAGGGGAGCCAACTAATGAAAAACTGTTTTTT. It encodes CASSPPVYPPNYSGEPTNEKLFF.

J is TRBJ2-1 and V is TRBV4-2; 9 bases agree with TRBD1. This CDR3 is 16 amino acids long. J gave up 7 bases and V 4 bases, and 11 bases lay outside the gene matches. Germline V gene sequence: CDR1 LGHNA, CDR2 YNFKEQ. Written as DNA, the CDR3 is TGTGCCAGCAGCCCCCTGGGGGGGACAGGGTTTAATGAGCAGTTCTTC. Its protein product is CASSPLGGTGFNEQFF.

V and J are TRBV6-6 and TRBJ1-5; possibly TRBD1 for D (6 bases). From germline, CDR1 is MNHNY and CDR2 SVGAGI (reference sequence). The CDR3 extends over 16 amino acids. The V and J ends lost 2 bases and 1 base respectively, with 12 bases between them. CDR3 coding DNA: TGTGCCAGCAGTTACGCAGGGGTCGGCAGCAATCAGCCCCAGCATTTT. This sequence encodes CASSYAGVGSNQPQHF.

The rearrangement joins TRBV6-1 to TRBJ1-2; 8 nucleotides align to TRBD1. Germline CDR1 and CDR2: MNHNS and SASEGT. This CDR3 region has 15 residues. V lost 7 bases to trimming and J lost 1 base; unmatched junction nucleotides: 8. CDR3 loop: CASTGQGPINYGYTF. CDR3 in DNA: TGTGCCAGCACAGGACAGGGTCCCATTAACTATGGCTACACCTTC.

This chain connects TRBV29-1 to TRBJ1-1; unclear D gene. The V end was cut by 7 bases, the J end by 8 bases, with 11 bases between. Germline V gives CDR1 SQVTM, CDR2 ANQGSEA. This CDR3 region has 10 residues. The CDR3 reads CSAEILEAFF. The CDR3 nucleotides read TGCAGCGCCGAGATTTTGGAAGCTTTCTTT.

This chain connects TRBV19 to TRBJ1-1, with a weak D call TRBD1 (5 bases). The V end lost 5 bases, the J end lost 1 base, and 14 bases lay between the germline ends. CDR3 length equals 15 residues. Germline V gene lookup returns CDR1 LNHDA and CDR2 SQIVND (reference sequence). CDR3 nucleotide sequence: TGTGCCAGTAGTCCCGGGACCGGTGGGAACACTGAAGCTTTCTTT. Translation: CASSPGTGGNTEAFF.

The gene calls are TRBV7-9 and TRBJ1-4; 8 positions agree with TRBD1. Looked up from germline, CDR1 is SEHNR and CDR2 is FQNEAQ (reference sequence). This CDR3 spans 15 amino acids. With V trimmed by 4 bases and J by 7 bases, 8 bases remained unmatched. The CDR3 is CASSSDRGRGEKLFF. The CDR3 DNA is TGTGCCAGCAGCTCCGACAGGGGTAGGGGTGAAAAACTGTTTTTT.

This clone was seen more than once but under ten times. The V gene is TRBV9, the J gene TRBJ1-6; D not certain. Germline CDR1 SGDLS, CDR2 YYNGEE. The CDR3 sequence is 12 residues long. The V and J ends lost 3 bases and 9 bases respectively, with 7 bases between them. CDR3 in DNA: TGTGCCAGCAGCGCAGAGGGTTCACCCCTCCACTTT. As protein: CASSAEGSPLHF.

The chain has TRBV7-2 and TRBJ2-7, with D perhaps matching TRBD1 or TRBD2 (5 bases each). The length of the CDR3 is 14 residues. Germline V gene lookup returns CDR1 SGHTA and CDR2 FQGNSA. V was pared by 5 bases and J by 3 bases, with 14 bases between. The CDR3 sequence: CASSLSRDGYEQYF. CDR3 coding DNA: TGTGCCAGCAGCCTATCAAGGGACGGCTACGAGCAGTACTTC.

The chain employs TRBV10-3 and TRBJ1-1; possibly TRBD1 for D (6 bases). Trimming took off 10 bases at V and 0 bases at J, with 12 bases between the two ends. The CDR3 spans 13 residues. Germline assignment: CDR1 ENHRY and CDR2 SYGVKD. DNA of the CDR3: TGTGCCACCTGGGACACCATGAACACTGAAGCTTTCTTT. Protein product: CATWDTMNTEAFF.

The chain uses TRBV4-1 and TRBJ2-2, with TRBD2 as a possible D gene (5 bases). The CDR3 is made up of 16 amino acids. Germline V gene lookup returns CDR1 MGHRA and CDR2 YSYEKL. Trimming removed 0 bases at V and 1 base at J, with 9 bases between. CDR3 amino acids: CASSQERVRNTGELFF. Written as DNA, the CDR3 is TGCGCCAGCAGCCAAGAGCGGGTTAGGAACACCGGGGAGCTGTTTTTT.

V is TRBV15 and J is TRBJ1-1; D is uncertain. V was pared by 0 bases and J by 0 bases, with 11 bases between. The CDR3 is made up of 16 amino acids. The V gene's germline CDR1 is LNHNV and CDR2 YYDKDF (reference sequence). The CDR3 spells CATSREVGGVNTEAFF. The CDR3 DNA reads TGTGCCACCAGCAGAGAGGTGGGCGGAGTGAACACTGAAGCTTTCTTT.

Points on this clone: An end of the junction differs from the germline gene, which may be a read error. The chain joins TRBV2 to TRBJ2-1; unclear D gene. Germline V gene sequence: CDR1 SNHLY, CDR2 FYNNEI. CDR3 length equals 14 residues. This chain's CDR3 is CASREAISYNEQFF. The CDR3 region has the DNA TGTGCCAGCAGGGAAGCGATCTCCTACAATGAGCAGTTCTTC.

The chain carries TRBV7-2 and TRBJ1-1; D ambiguous. This CDR3 contains 14 residues. V shed 5 bases and J shed 6 bases, with 16 bases lying between them. Germline V gene sequence: CDR1 SGHTA, CDR2 FQGNSA. CDR3 protein: CASSLGPSKAEAFF. The CDR3 DNA sequence: TGTGCCAGCAGCCTCGGACCGTCTAAGGCTGAAGCTTTCTTT.

The V call is TRBV5-8, the J call TRBJ2-5, with TRBD1 matching 9 bases. The CDR3 has 14 amino acids. The trim removed 7 bases at V and 5 bases at J, leaving 9 bases unmatched. The germline V gene has CDR1 SGHTS and CDR2 YDEGEE. DNA for the CDR3: TGTGCCAGCGGAGGGACAGGGAGCGGGGAGACCCAGTACTTC. It codes for CASGGTGSGETQYF.

The CDR3 coding sequence is TGTGCCAGCAGGGGCCTGGGCAAAAACATTCAGTACTTC. This codes for CASRGLGKNIQYF. This chain links TRBV27 with TRBJ2-4; D is unclear. With 6 bases removed from V and 3 bases from J, the gap between germline ends came to 9 bases. Germline V gives CDR1 MNHEY, CDR2 SMNVEV (reference sequence). The CDR3 has 13 amino acids.

DNA of the CDR3: TGTGCCAGCAGTGATCTTGGGACGCCGGGAAGGGAGCAGTACTTC. Protein product: CASSDLGTPGREQYF. The J gene is TRBJ2-7, the V gene TRBV25-1; D may be TRBD1 or TRBD2 (5 bases each). The CDR3 runs to 15 residues. Germline V CDR1 and CDR2: MGHDK, SYGVNS. Trimming left V 3 bases short and J 7 bases short, with 19 bases between.

The chain has TRBV5-6 and TRBJ1-1; TRBD1 matches 12 bases. V lost 3 bases and J lost 1; bases outside the gene matches: 4. The V gene's germline CDR1 is SGHDT and CDR2 YYEEEE. The CDR3 loop spans 16 amino acids. The CDR3 protein is CASSSGTGGWNTEAFF. CDR3 sequence (DNA): TGTGCCAGCAGCTCTGGGACAGGGGGCTGGAACACTGAAGCTTTCTTT.

This clone was observed a handful of times. The CDR3 nucleotides read TGCAGCGTTGTGCAGCATACGCAGTATTTT. Amino acid sequence: CSVVQHTQYF. V usage is TRBV29-1 and J usage is TRBJ2-3; D unclear. V was clipped by 4 bases and J by 7 bases, with 6 bases between them. The germline gives CDR1 SQVTM, CDR2 ANQGSEA. The CDR3 sequence is 10 residues long.

This chain connects TRBV6-5 to TRBJ2-1; 8 bases agree with TRBD2. Per germline, CDR1 MNHEY and CDR2 SVGAGI. CDR3 length: 14 residues. The V gene end was trimmed by 2 bases and the J gene end by 7 bases; junction bases not matched to a gene: 4. The CDR3 reads CASSYPGGPNEQFF. The CDR3 DNA reads as TGTGCCAGCAGTTACCCGGGGGGGCCAAATGAGCAGTTCTTC.

This chain connects TRBV14 to TRBJ1-2, with a weak D call TRBD1 (6 bases). This CDR3 is built from 15 residues. The V end was cut by 2 bases, the J end by 2 bases, with 12 bases between. Germline loops: CDR1 SGHDN, CDR2 FVKESK. The CDR3 reads CASSQIGGQNYGYTF. The CDR3 nucleotides read TGTGCCAGCAGCCAAATAGGGGGACAAAACTATGGCTACACCTTC.

The rearrangement uses TRBV19 and TRBJ1-5, with D hard to call. V lost 3 bases, J lost 7 bases, and 13 bases lay in between. The CDR3 is made up of 14 amino acids. Germline CDR1 is LNHDA and CDR2 is SQIVND (reference sequence). The DNA for the CDR3 is TGTGCCAGTAGTATCGGAGGTTACGAACAGCCCCAGCATTTT. Encoded protein: CASSIGGYEQPQHF.

The V call is TRBV10-1, the J call TRBJ1-1; D is unclear. Germline CDR1 reads WNHNN; CDR2 reads SYGVQD (reference sequence). Trimming cost V 5 bases and J 3 bases, with 16 bases left between them. This CDR3 contains 15 residues. The chain's CDR3 is CASSIGTASYTEAFF. Written as DNA, the CDR3 is TGCGCCAGCAGTATCGGTACAGCATCTTACACTGAAGCTTTCTTT.

This clone was seen once. The chain joins TRBV2 to TRBJ1-5; D not certain. The CDR3 length is 14 residues. Germline CDR1 and CDR2: SNHLY and FYNNEI. The V end was cut by 6 bases, the J end by 1 base, with 10 bases between. The chain's CDR3 is CASSGLISNQPQHF. CDR3 nucleotides: TGTGCCAGCAGCGGGCTCATCAGCAATCAGCCCCAGCATTTT. The whole variable domain, filled in from reference TRBV2 and TRBJ1-5, reads EPEVTQTPSHQVTQMGQEVILRCVPISNHLYFYWYRQILGQKVEFLVSFYNNEISEKSEIFDDQFSVERPDGSNFTLKIRSTKLEDSAMYFCASSGLISNQPQHFGDGTRLSIL.

The chain links TRBV6-1 to TRBJ1-4; D uncertain. The V end lost 11 bases, the J end lost 6 bases, and 16 bases lay between the germline ends. This CDR3 is 13 amino acids long. The germline gives CDR1 MNHNS, CDR2 SASEGT. Written as DNA, the CDR3 is TGTGCCGGCCTGGGCCCGCCGGATGAAAAACTGTTTTTT. Amino acid sequence: CAGLGPPDEKLFF.

By its share, this clone is medium-sized. The chain carries TRBV2 and TRBJ2-1; TRBD1 might be the D (6 bases). V was shortened by 6 bases and J by 5 bases, with 8 bases between the two germline ends. This CDR3 is built from 12 residues. Germline V gene sequence: CDR1 SNHLY, CDR2 FYNNEI. The DNA of the CDR3 is TGTGCCAGCAGGGGGGACAACAATGAGCAGTTCTTC. Translated: CASRGDNNEQFF.

CDR3 loop: CASRGDSEAFF. The CDR3 nucleotides read TGTGCCAGCAGGGGGGACAGTGAAGCTTTCTTT. The chain links TRBV2 to TRBJ1-1; 7 bases fit TRBD1. V shed 6 bases and J 7 bases; nucleotides not matched to a gene: 2. The CDR3 covers 11 residues. CDR1 SNHLY and CDR2 FYNNEI come from the germline V gene.

The rearrangement links TRBV5-4 to TRBJ1-1; 8 bases fit TRBD1. Germline trimming cut 5 bases from V and 5 bases from J; bases unmatched to any gene: 5. The CDR3 spans 13 residues. Per germline, CDR1 SGHNT and CDR2 YYREEE (reference sequence). The CDR3 DNA follows: TGTGCCAGCAGTCGACAGGGGAGGACTGAAGCTTTCTTT. This sequence encodes CASSRQGRTEAFF. The full variable domain, completed using reference TRBV5-4 and TRBJ1-1, is ETGVTQSPTHLIKTRGQQVTLRCSSQSGHNTVSWYQQALGQGPQFIFQYYREEENGRGNFPPRFSGLQFPNYSSELNVNALELDDSALYLCASSRQGRTEAFFGQGTRLTVV.

The chain has TRBV27 and TRBJ2-2, with 8 bases aligning to TRBD2. The trim removed 5 bases at V and 5 bases at J, leaving 10 bases unmatched. Germline loops: CDR1 MNHEY, CDR2 SMNVEV (reference sequence). The length of the CDR3 is 16 residues. The CDR3 is CASSMVAGSPTGELFF. In DNA form, the CDR3 reads TGTGCCAGCAGTATGGTAGCGGGGAGCCCGACCGGGGAGCTGTTTTTT.

This clone was counted only a few times. This chain uses TRBV10-3 with TRBJ2-7; TRBD1 agrees at 8 bases. V lost 3 bases to trimming and J lost 3 bases; unmatched junction nucleotides: 4. Germline V gives CDR1 ENHRY, CDR2 SYGVKD. The CDR3 runs 14 residues. The CDR3 nucleotides read TGTGCCATCAGTGACGCTGACAGGGGCTACGAGCAGTACTTC. Its translation: CAISDADRGYEQYF.

This chain connects TRBV25-1 to TRBJ1-5; weak D call: TRBD1 (5 bases). CDR3 length: 14 amino acids. V was trimmed by 1 base and J by 3 bases, leaving 7 bases between them. Germline V gene sequence: CDR1 MGHDK, CDR2 SYGVNS. The DNA of the CDR3 is TGTGCCAGCAGTGAATGGGACGACAATCAGCCCCAGCATTTT. Amino acid sequence: CASSEWDDNQPQHF.